One sample yielded the 26 T cell receptor beta chains listed below, sequenced in a study of identical twins. TCRdb itself ran the 5' RACE reads through MiXCR, one entry per CDR3 protein. The sample has roughly 1.6 million distinct CDR3 sequences; roughly 35% are singletons. The sequenced sample consisted of cord blood. These receptors all stem from a newborn girl in good health.

The V and J genes are TRBV6-1 and TRBJ2-3; weak D call: TRBD2 (6 bases). The CDR3 loop spans 17 amino acids. Per the germline V gene, CDR1 is MNHNS and CDR2 is SASEGT. The ends were cut back, 2 bases at V and 0 bases at J, with 15 bases in the middle. CDR3 coding DNA: TGTGCCAGCAGTGAACGGGGACTCTCAACTAGCACAGATACGCAGTATTTT. As protein: CASSERGLSTSTDTQYF.

This chain joins TRBV28 and TRBJ2-3, with D possibly matching TRBD1 (5 bases). The germline V gene encodes CDR1 MDHEN and CDR2 SYDVKM. Deletions cut 3 bases from V and 4 bases from J, with 14 bases between. The CDR3 runs 15 residues. The DNA of the CDR3 is TGTGCCAGCAGTTTCAGGGTCGGCCGCGCAGATACGCAGTATTTT. It specifies CASSFRVGRADTQYF. The full variable domain, its missing parts supplied by reference TRBV28 and TRBJ2-3, is DVKVTQSSRYLVKRTGEKVFLECVQDMDHENMFWYRQDPGLGLRLIYFSYDVKMKEKGDIPEGYSVSREKKERFSLILESASTNQTSMYLCASSFRVGRADTQYFGPGTRLTVL.

The V and J genes are TRBV20-1 and TRBJ2-7; 15 nucleotides align to TRBD2. The CDR3 length is 15 residues. Germline trimming cut 5 bases from V and 4 bases from J; bases unmatched to any gene: 6. In germline, CDR1 is DFQATT, CDR2 SNEGSKA (reference sequence). The CDR3, as DNA: TGCAGTGCTTCTCGGACTAGCGGGAGGGCTTACGAGCAGTACTTC. This sequence encodes CSASRTSGRAYEQYF.

This clonotype was found a few times. CDR3 nucleotides: TGCAGTGCCCATCCCCCAGCGGGGGGCTACAATGAGCAGTTCTTC. Protein product: CSAHPPAGGYNEQFF. The chain links TRBV20-1 to TRBJ2-1; 9 bases match TRBD2. CDR1 is DFQATT, CDR2 SNEGSKA, per germline (reference sequence). CDR3 length: 15 amino acids. V gave up 6 bases and J gave up 3 bases; unmatched junction bases: 9.

Only a few counts were recorded for this clonotype. The J gene is TRBJ2-4, the V gene TRBV6-5; either TRBD1 or TRBD2 may fit D (5 bases each). Matching the DNA end better, TRBJ2-7 makes the J call doubtful. The V gene's germline CDR1 is MNHEY and CDR2 SVGAGI. CDR3 size: 13 residues. CDR3 residues: CASSYPGTIEQYF. CDR3 nucleotide sequence: TGTGCCAGCAGTTACCCTGGGACGATCGAGCAGTACTTC.

The chain employs TRBV3-1 and TRBJ2-7; D is ambiguous. This CDR3 is built from 15 residues. The germline V and J ends were trimmed by 0 bases and 7 bases, with 16 bases remaining between them. From germline, CDR1 is LGHDT and CDR2 YNNKEL (reference sequence). The DNA for the CDR3 is TGTGCCAGCAGCCAAGAACGGCTAAAATACAATGAGCAGTACTTC. This translates into CASSQERLKYNEQYF.

There are a few counts of this clonotype. The chain uses TRBV28 and TRBJ2-1, with a weak D call TRBD2 (5 bases). Germline assignment: CDR1 MDHEN and CDR2 SYDVKM. The length of the CDR3 is 15 residues. The V end lost 1 base, the J end lost 7 bases, and 14 bases lay between the germline ends. The CDR3 is CASSLSGRSGNEQFF. The CDR3 bases are TGTGCCAGCAGTTTATCTGGGAGAAGTGGGAATGAGCAGTTCTTC.

This clonotype was found many times. The rearrangement joins TRBV2 to TRBJ2-3; no clear D. Germline V gene sequence: CDR1 SNHLY, CDR2 FYNNEI. Trimming took 1 base from V and 6 from J, leaving 5 bases between them. The CDR3 runs 12 residues. This CDR3 reads CASSEEADTQYF. The CDR3 coding sequence is TGTGCCAGCAGTGAAGAGGCGGATACGCAGTATTTT.

This clonotype appeared many times. The V and J genes are TRBV5-1 and TRBJ2-3; the match to TRBD2 covers 10 bases. Germline values: CDR1 SGHRS, CDR2 YFSETQ. J gave up 1 base and V 3 bases, and 5 bases lay outside the gene matches. This CDR3 is built from 16 residues. CDR3 residues: CASSSTSGFRTDTQYF. The CDR3 DNA reads as TGCGCCAGCAGCTCGACTAGCGGGTTCCGCACAGATACGCAGTATTTT.

The sample holds a few counts of this clonotype. The CDR3 region is CASSQTPGTASYEQYF. The CDR3 DNA reads TGTGCCAGCAGCCAAACCCCCGGGACAGCCAGCTACGAGCAGTACTTC. This rearrangement joins TRBV3-1 to TRBJ2-7; TRBD1 matches 7 bases. The CDR3 totals 16 residues. The germline gives CDR1 LGHDT, CDR2 YNNKEL (reference sequence). Germline trimming cut 2 bases from V and 3 bases from J; bases unmatched to any gene: 10.

This clonotype was observed a handful of times. The CDR3: CATGGVANYGYTF. CDR3 DNA sequence: TGTGCCACAGGGGGGGTGGCGAACTATGGCTACACCTTC. The chain carries TRBV10-3 and TRBJ1-2, with TRBD1 matching 7 bases. The germline CDR1 and CDR2 sequences are ENHRY and SYGVKD. The V and J ends lost 10 bases and 2 bases, in that order; junction bases with no gene match: 7. The CDR3 runs to 13 residues.

The chain employs TRBV19 and TRBJ2-5; D uncertain. Germline V gene lookup returns CDR1 LNHDA and CDR2 SQIVND (reference sequence). The germline V and J ends were trimmed by 3 bases and 5 bases, with 13 bases remaining between them. The CDR3 loop spans 14 amino acids. In DNA, the CDR3 is TGTGCCAGTAGTATTGGCAGCAACCGGGAGACCCAGTACTTC. It translates to CASSIGSNRETQYF.

The V gene is TRBV25-1, the J gene TRBJ2-7; TRBD1 matches at 8 bases. CDR1 MGHDK and CDR2 SYGVNS come from the germline V gene. The V segment lost 5 bases and the J segment 4 bases; nucleotides outside the gene matches: 7. The CDR3 runs 14 residues. DNA of the CDR3: TGTGCCAGCAGTAGACAGGGGATAGGTTACGAGCAGTACTTC. Translated, it gives CASSRQGIGYEQYF.

The V gene is TRBV20-1, the J gene TRBJ2-7; D not resolved. Trimming took 0 bases from V and 11 from J, leaving 14 bases between them. Germline V CDR1 and CDR2: DFQATT, SNEGSKA (reference sequence). This CDR3 spans 12 amino acids. CDR3 DNA sequence: TGCAGTGCTAGAGAGTCAGCTACCCATGAGTACTTC. It yields the protein CSARESATHEYF.

V gene TRBV27 combines with J gene TRBJ1-5; a possible D gene is TRBD1 (6 bases). Trimming removed 5 bases from V and 7 bases from J, with 15 bases in between. The CDR3 runs to 14 residues. Germline-derived CDR1 and CDR2 are MNHEY and SMNVEV (reference sequence). CDR3 coding DNA: TGTGCCAGCAGTCCCGGGACAAAGGGGCAGCCCCAGCATTTT. Amino acids: CASSPGTKGQPQHF.

The chain couples TRBV20-1 to TRBJ2-7, with 9 positions matching TRBD1. Germline V CDR1 and CDR2: DFQATT, SNEGSKA (reference sequence). CDR3 length: 15 amino acids. The V and J ends lost 4 bases and 0 bases, in that order; junction bases with no gene match: 7. Written as DNA, the CDR3 is TGCAGTGCTATACCGGGACAGGGTCCCTCCTACGAGCAGTACTTC. Protein: CSAIPGQGPSYEQYF.

The chain carries TRBV12-3 or TRBV12-4 and TRBJ2-5; no definite D call. Trimming took 1 base from V and 0 from J, leaving 9 bases between them. The CDR3 extends over 15 amino acids. In DNA form, the CDR3 reads TGTGCCAGCAGTTTAGGGGCTAGGTACCAAGAGACCCAGTACTTC. Encoded protein: CASSLGARYQETQYF.

This chain uses TRBV30 with TRBJ2-6; no clear D. Trimming shortened V by 3 bases and J by 0 bases, and 12 bases separated the two germline ends. Germline values: CDR1 GTSNPN, CDR2 SVGIG (reference sequence). The CDR3 consists of 16 residues. The CDR3 protein is CAWSLPRDSGANVLTF. The CDR3 nucleotides are TGTGCCTGGAGCCTACCCAGAGACTCTGGGGCCAACGTCCTGACTTTC.

This clonotype is a singleton in its sample. The V and J genes are TRBV5-1 and TRBJ2-1; D gene uncertain. The J call is uncertain, as TRBJ2-7 better fits the DNA end. The germline CDR1 and CDR2 sequences are SGHRS and YFSETQ. This CDR3 is 14 amino acids long. The CDR3 DNA reads as TGCGCCACTGGACCGGATAGCTCCTACAATGAGCAGTACTTC. It specifies CATGPDSSYNEQYF.

The J gene is TRBJ1-3, the V gene TRBV5-1; possibly TRBD1 for D (5 bases). The CDR3 spans 15 residues. V gave up 3 bases and J gave up 4 bases, with 14 bases separating them. Germline V gives CDR1 SGHRS, CDR2 YFSETQ. The CDR3 sequence: CASSSGRREGNTIYF. The CDR3 DNA sequence: TGCGCCAGCAGCTCAGGGCGTCGAGAAGGAAACACCATATATTTT.

This clonotype was counted only a few times. The chain has TRBV12-5 and TRBJ2-3; weak D call: TRBD2 (6 bases). Germline CDR1 is LGHNT and CDR2 is FRNRAP. The ends were cut back, 0 bases at V and 4 bases at J, with 23 bases in the middle. There are 19 residues in the CDR3. In DNA, the CDR3 is TGTGCTAGTGGTTTGGTACTCGGCGGTACGGGTAGCGGAGCAGATACGCAGTATTTT. The encoded protein is CASGLVLGGTGSGADTQYF. The whole variable domain, remainder taken from reference TRBV12-5 and TRBJ2-3, is DARVTQTPRHKVTEMGQEVTMRCQPILGHNTVFWYRQTMMQGLELLAYFRNRAPLDDSGMPKDRFSAEMPDATLATLKIQPSEPRDSAVYFCASGLVLGGTGSGADTQYFGPGTRLTVL.

The gene calls are TRBV28 and TRBJ2-3; 7 nucleotides agree with TRBD2. J gave up 3 bases and V 3 bases, and 9 bases lay outside the gene matches. Germline assignment: CDR1 MDHEN and CDR2 SYDVKM. CDR3 length: 16 amino acids. As DNA, the CDR3 is TGTGCCAGCAGTTTTGGCGGGAGAATGAGGACAGATACGCAGTATTTT. As protein: CASSFGGRMRTDTQYF.

Concerning this clonotype: It may be a read error: a sequence one base away is much more abundant. The rearrangement joins TRBV12-3 or TRBV12-4 to TRBJ2-7, with D uncertain. The CDR3 runs to 17 residues. Trimming pared 6 bases from V and 7 bases from J, leaving 28 bases between. The chain's CDR3 is CASSDHPQGPIQREQYF. CDR3 bases: TGTGCCAGCAGCGACCACCCACAAGGGCCAATACAGCGTGAGCAGTACTTC.

This clonotype was seen only a few times. The rearrangement links TRBV6-4 to TRBJ2-1; D gene uncertain. Between the trimmed V and J ends, which lost 2 bases and 0 bases, there was a span of 5 bases. Germline assignment: CDR1 MRHNA and CDR2 SNTAGT. This CDR3 has 14 amino acids. The CDR3 coding sequence is TGTGCCAGCAGTGACACCTACTCCTACAATGAGCAGTTCTTC. It encodes CASSDTYSYNEQFF.

This clonotype appeared a few times. The gene calls are TRBV29-1 and TRBJ2-5; 8 bases line up with TRBD1. CDR3 size: 14 residues. Germline V CDR1 and CDR2: SQVTM, ANQGSEA. The DNA of the CDR3 is TGCGGAGGAGGGAAAACAGGGGGAGAAGAGACCCAGTACTTC. It translates to CGGGKTGGEETQYF. Combining the CDR3 with reference TRBV29-1 and TRBJ2-5 gives the whole variable domain SAVISQKPSRDICQRGTSLTIQCQVDSQVTMMFWYRQQPGQSLTLIATANQGSEATYESGFVIDKFPISRPNLTFSTLTVSNMSPEDSSIYLCGGGKTGGEETQYFGPGTRLLVL.

As to this clonotype: This may come from a read error, since a much larger clone is one base off. The gene calls are TRBV7-2 and TRBJ1-4; D unresolved. The germline V gene encodes CDR1 SGHTA and CDR2 FQGNSA. The CDR3 is made up of 12 amino acids. With 5 bases removed from V and 5 bases from J, the gap between germline ends came to 6 bases. The CDR3 bases are TGTGCCAGCAGCAAAGCCAATGAAAAACTGTTTTTT. Translated: CASSKANEKLFF.